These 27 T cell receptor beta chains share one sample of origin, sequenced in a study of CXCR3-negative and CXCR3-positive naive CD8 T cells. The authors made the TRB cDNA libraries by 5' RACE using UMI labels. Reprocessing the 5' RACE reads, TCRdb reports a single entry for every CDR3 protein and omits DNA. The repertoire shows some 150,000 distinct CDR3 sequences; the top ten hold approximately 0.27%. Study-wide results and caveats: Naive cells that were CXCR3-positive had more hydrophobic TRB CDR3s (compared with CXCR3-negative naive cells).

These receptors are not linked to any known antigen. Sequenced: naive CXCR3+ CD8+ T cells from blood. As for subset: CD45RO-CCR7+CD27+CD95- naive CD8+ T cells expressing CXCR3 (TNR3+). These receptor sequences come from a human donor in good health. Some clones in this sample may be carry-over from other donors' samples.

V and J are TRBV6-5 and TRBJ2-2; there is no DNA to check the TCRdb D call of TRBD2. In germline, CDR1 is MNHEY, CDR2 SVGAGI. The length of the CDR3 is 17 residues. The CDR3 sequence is CASSWESRAANTGELFF.

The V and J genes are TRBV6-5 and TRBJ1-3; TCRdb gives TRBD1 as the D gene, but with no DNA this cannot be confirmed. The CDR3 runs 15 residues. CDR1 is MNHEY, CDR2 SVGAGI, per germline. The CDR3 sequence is CASSYGDRSGNTIYF.

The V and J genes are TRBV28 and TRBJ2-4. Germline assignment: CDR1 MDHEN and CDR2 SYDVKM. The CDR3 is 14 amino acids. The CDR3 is CASSLSRAKNIQYF.

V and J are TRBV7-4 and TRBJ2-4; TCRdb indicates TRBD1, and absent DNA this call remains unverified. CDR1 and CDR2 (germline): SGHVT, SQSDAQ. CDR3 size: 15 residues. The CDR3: CASSHRDRPKNIQYF.

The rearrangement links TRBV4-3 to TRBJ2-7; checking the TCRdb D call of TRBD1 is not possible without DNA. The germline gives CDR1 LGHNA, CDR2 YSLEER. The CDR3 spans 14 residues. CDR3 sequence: CASSFDGGVSEQYF.

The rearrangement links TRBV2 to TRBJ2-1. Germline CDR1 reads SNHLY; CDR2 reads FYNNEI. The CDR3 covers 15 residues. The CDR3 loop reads CASSEAHGSYNEQFF.

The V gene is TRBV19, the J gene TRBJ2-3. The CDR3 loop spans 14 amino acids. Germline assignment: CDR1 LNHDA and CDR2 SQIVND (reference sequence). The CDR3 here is CASGLFGLTDTQYF.

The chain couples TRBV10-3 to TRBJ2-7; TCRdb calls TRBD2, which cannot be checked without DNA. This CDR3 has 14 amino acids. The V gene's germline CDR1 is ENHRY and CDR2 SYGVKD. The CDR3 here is CAISGSPSYYEQYF.

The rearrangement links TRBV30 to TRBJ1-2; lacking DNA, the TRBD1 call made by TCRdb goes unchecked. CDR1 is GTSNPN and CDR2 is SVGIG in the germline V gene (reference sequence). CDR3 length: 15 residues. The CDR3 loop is CAWSVLTGDAYGYIF.

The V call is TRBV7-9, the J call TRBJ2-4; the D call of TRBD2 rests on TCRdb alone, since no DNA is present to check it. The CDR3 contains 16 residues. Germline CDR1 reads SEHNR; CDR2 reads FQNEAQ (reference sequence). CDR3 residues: CASSSLSVLAKNIQYF.

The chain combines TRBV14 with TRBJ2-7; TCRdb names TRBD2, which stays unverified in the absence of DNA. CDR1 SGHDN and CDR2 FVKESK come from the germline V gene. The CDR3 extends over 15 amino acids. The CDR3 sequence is CASSQLAGVVYEQYF.

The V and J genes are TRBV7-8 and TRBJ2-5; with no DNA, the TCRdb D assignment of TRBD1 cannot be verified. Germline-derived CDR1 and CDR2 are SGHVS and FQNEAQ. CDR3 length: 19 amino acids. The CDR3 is CASSLVYLETGQMEETQYF.

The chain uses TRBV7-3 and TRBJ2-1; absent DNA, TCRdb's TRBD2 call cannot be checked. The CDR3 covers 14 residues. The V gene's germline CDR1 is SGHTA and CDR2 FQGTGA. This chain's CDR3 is CASSLELAGDEQFF.

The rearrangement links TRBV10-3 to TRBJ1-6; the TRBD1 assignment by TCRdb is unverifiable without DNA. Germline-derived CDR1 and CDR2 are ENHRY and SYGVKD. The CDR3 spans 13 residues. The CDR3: CATTGTPDSPLHF.

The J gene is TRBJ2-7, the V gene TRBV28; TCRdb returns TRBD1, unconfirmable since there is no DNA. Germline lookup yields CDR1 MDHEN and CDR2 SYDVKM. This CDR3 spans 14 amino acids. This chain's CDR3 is CASSQTGASYEQYF.

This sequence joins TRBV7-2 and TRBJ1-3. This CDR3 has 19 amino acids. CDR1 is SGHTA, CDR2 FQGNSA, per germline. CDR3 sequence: CASSLNGVLVQGPGNTIYF.

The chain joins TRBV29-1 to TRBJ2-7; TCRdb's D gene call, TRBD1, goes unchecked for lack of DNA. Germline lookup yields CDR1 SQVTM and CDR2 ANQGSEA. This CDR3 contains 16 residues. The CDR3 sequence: CSVDDLEGRNSYEQYF.

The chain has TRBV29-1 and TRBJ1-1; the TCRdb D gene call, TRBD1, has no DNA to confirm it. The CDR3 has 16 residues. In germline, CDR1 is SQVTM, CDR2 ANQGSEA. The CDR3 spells CSVGDPPPQGRDEAFF.

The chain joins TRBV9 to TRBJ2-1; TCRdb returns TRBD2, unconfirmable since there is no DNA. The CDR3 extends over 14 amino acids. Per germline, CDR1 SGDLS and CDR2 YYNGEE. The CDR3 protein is CASSDQRGGDEQFF.

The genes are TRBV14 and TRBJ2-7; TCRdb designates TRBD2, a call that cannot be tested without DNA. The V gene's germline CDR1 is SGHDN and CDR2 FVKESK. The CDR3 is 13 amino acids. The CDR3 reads CASSILDYQEQYF.

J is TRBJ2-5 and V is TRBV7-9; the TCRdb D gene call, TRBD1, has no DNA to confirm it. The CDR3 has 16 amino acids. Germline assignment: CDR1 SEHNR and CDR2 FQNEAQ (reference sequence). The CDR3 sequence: CASSRSPGGREETQYF. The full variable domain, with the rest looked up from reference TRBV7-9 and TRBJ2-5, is DTGVSQNPRHKITKRGQNVTFRCDPISEHNRLYWYRQTLGQGPEFLTYFQNEAQLEKSRLLSDRFSAERPKGSFSTLEIQRTEQGDSAMYLCASSRSPGGREETQYFGPGTRLLVL.

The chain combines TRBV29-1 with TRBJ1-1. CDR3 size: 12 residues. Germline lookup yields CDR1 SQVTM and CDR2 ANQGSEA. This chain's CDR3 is CSVEGKNTEAFF.

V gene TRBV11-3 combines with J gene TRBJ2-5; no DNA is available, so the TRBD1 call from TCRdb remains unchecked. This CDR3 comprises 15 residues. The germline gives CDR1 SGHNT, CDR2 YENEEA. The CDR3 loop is CASSTSGTGDETQYF.

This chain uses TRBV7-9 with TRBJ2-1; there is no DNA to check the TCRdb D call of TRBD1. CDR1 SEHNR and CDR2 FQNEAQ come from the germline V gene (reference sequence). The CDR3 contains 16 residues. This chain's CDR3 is CASSQPSGPWGDEQFF.

CDR3 region: CASRTGQQETQYF. This chain links TRBV12-3 or TRBV12-4 with TRBJ2-5; checking the TCRdb D call of TRBD1 is not possible without DNA. The CDR3 is 13 residues long.

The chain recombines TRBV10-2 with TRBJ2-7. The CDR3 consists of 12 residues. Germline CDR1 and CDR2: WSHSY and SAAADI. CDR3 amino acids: CASSDGLSEQYF.

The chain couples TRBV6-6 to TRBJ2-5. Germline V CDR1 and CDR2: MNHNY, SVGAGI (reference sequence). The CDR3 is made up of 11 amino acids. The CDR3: CASTHEETQYF.